The clone carrying this T cell receptor beta chain has a single count. V was clipped by 5 bases and J by 3 bases; unmatched bases: 5. The CDR3 length is 15 residues. This record belongs to a study of CD8 T cells in Susac syndrome. With random hexamers, reverse transcription was performed on about 0.5 to 1 ug of RNA. With immunoSEQ multiplex PCR, TCR beta CDR3 was amplified across 54 Vbeta and 13 Jbeta. Each CDR3 protein is one row after TCRdb ran MiXCR on the immunoSEQ multiplex PCR reads. The table has over 300,000 distinct CDR3 sequences, under 95% seen once. CD8+ and CD4+ T cells circulating in blood were sequenced for TCR beta. Relapsing-remitting disease, either stable or active, was present in the multiple sclerosis controls, who were treatment-naive patients.

The clonotype was recovered from a human donor with multiple sclerosis. This chain uses TRBV12-3 or TRBV12-4 with TRBJ2-1; the match to TRBD1 covers 9 bases. The sample was CD4+ T cells from PBMCs. This chain's CDR3 is CASSRPGQGYNEQFF. CDR3 nucleotide sequence: TGTGCCAGCAGTCGTCCGGGACAGGGCTACAATGAGCAGTTCTTC.